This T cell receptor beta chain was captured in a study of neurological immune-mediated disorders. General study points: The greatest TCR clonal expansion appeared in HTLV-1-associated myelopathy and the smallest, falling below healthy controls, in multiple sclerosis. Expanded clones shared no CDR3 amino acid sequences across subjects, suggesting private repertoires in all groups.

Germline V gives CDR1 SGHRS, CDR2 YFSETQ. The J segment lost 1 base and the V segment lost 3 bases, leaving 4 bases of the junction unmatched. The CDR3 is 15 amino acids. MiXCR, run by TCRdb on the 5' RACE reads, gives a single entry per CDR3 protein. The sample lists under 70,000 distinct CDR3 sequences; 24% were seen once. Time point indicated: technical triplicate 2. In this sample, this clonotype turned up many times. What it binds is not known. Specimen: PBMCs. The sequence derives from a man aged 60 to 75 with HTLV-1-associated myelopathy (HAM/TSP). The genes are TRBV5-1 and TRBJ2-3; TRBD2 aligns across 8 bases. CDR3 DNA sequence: TGCGCCAGCAGCTCACCAGCGGGAGGCACAGATACGCAGTATTTT. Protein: CASSSPAGGTDTQYF.